One sample yielded the 32 T cell receptor beta chains listed below, sequenced in a study of T cell responses to AZD1222 COVID-19 vaccine. Assay: immunoSEQ multiplex PCR; the TCRdb copy retains only in-frame clones and omits some. In the table there are approximately 150,000 clones, roughly 92% of which are singletons. Sequences were derived from peripheral blood, sampled on day 0 of AZD1222 vaccination. These receptors were obtained from an adult in good health.

CDR3 DNA sequence: TGTGCCAGCAGCTTCGGGGGAGTCGGAAACACCATATATTTT. It codes for CASSFGGVGNTIYF. The chain uses TRBV13 and TRBJ1-3; possible D gene TRBD1, 5 bases. This CDR3 contains 14 residues. Trimming stripped 3 bases from V and 4 bases from J, with 10 bases between. The germline CDR1 and CDR2 sequences are PRHDT and FYEKMQ (reference sequence). Using reference TRBV13 and TRBJ1-3 for the parts outside the CDR3, the full variable domain is AAGVIQSPRHLIKEKRETATLKCYPIPRHDTVYWYQQGPGQDPQFLISFYEKMQSDKGSIPDRFSAQQFSDYHSELNMSSLELGDSALYFCASSFGGVGNTIYFGEGSWLTVV.

The chain joins TRBV28 to TRBJ1-1, with D maybe TRBD1 (5 bases). Germline loops: CDR1 MDHEN, CDR2 SYDVKM. CDR3 length equals 13 residues. V lost 7 bases and J lost 10, with 19 bases in between. CDR3 in amino acids: CASIERRGWGAFF. The CDR3 region has the DNA TGTGCCAGCATCGAAAGGAGGGGTTGGGGAGCTTTCTTT. Supplemented by reference TRBV28 and TRBJ1-1, the full variable domain reads DVKVTQSSRYLVKRTGEKVFLECVQDMDHENMFWYRQDPGLGLRLIYFSYDVKMKEKGDIPEGYSVSREKKERFSLILESASTNQTSMYLCASIERRGWGAFFGQGTRLTVV.

The V gene is TRBV4-1, the J gene TRBJ2-1; D is possibly TRBD1 (5 bases). The germline CDR1 and CDR2 sequences are MGHRA and YSYEKL. The CDR3 loop spans 20 amino acids. V was trimmed by 3 bases and J by 0 bases, leaving 24 bases between them. CDR3 DNA sequence: TGCGCCAGCAGCCAGCCCATTAAGGGGCAAAAAGGGGACTCCTACAATGAGCAGTTCTTC. This codes for CASSQPIKGQKGDSYNEQFF.

This chain connects TRBV5-1 to TRBJ2-7, with 7 bases that match TRBD1. In germline, CDR1 is SGHRS, CDR2 YFSETQ. The CDR3 runs to 14 residues. The junction had 7 bases not matched to a gene; V was cut back by 1 base and J by 6 bases. The CDR3 loop is CASSLRQGDSEQYF. CDR3 in DNA: TGCGCCAGCAGCTTGAGACAGGGTGATAGCGAGCAGTACTTC.

The chain carries TRBV7-8 and TRBJ2-4, with 9 bases identical to TRBD2. The CDR3 extends over 17 amino acids. V was pared by 4 bases and J by 7 bases, with 14 bases of the junction left unmatched. Germline V gene sequence: CDR1 SGHVS, CDR2 FQNEAQ. This CDR3 is CASSYSWREGPGNIQYF. The DNA of the CDR3 is TGTGCCAGCAGCTATAGCTGGCGGGAGGGCCCTGGCAACATTCAGTACTTC. Looking up the rest from reference TRBV7-8 and TRBJ2-4 gives the full variable domain: GAGVSQSPRYKVAKRGQDVALRCDPISGHVSLFWYQQALGQGPEFLTYFQNEAQLDKSGLPSDRFFAERPEGSVSTLKIQRTQQEDSAVYLCASSYSWREGPGNIQYFGAGTRLSVL.

This rearrangement joins TRBV30 to TRBJ2-5; possibly TRBD1 for D (5 bases). Germline assignment: CDR1 GTSNPN and CDR2 SVGIG (reference sequence). Deletions cut 3 bases from V and 3 bases from J, with 14 bases between. CDR3 length: 14 residues. This CDR3 reads CAWSPGGAEETQYF. The CDR3 DNA reads as TGTGCCTGGAGCCCCGGTGGGGCCGAAGAGACCCAGTACTTC.

The rearrangement joins TRBV3-1 (or the pseudogene TRBV3-2) to TRBJ2-2; a weak D match, TRBD1 (5 bases). Germline V CDR1 and CDR2: LGHDT, YNNKEL (reference sequence). The CDR3 spans 17 residues. V shed 0 bases and J shed 5 bases, with 16 bases lying between them. The CDR3 DNA follows: TGTGCCAGCAGCCAAGATCCTCGGACATCGTGGACCGGGGAGCTGTTTTTT. It translates to CASSQDPRTSWTGELFF.

The rearrangement links TRBV7-9 to TRBJ1-1, with D maybe TRBD1 (6 bases). CDR1 and CDR2 from the germline V gene are SEHNR and FQNEAQ (reference sequence). This CDR3 comprises 14 residues. V was cut by 4 bases and J by 7 bases, with 16 bases left in between. In DNA form, the CDR3 reads TGTGCCAGCAGCTCGCGGGGTGGGGGCGTTGAAGCTTTCTTT. Translation gives CASSSRGGGVEAFF.

J is TRBJ1-2 and V is TRBV28, with no clear D. Trimming removed 6 bases at V and 0 bases at J, with 11 bases between. The CDR3 contains 14 residues. Germline CDR1 is MDHEN and CDR2 is SYDVKM. In nucleotides, the CDR3 is TGTGCCAGCAGATCGGAGTTGGCTAACTATGGCTACACCTTC. Residues: CASRSELANYGYTF.

The rearrangement links TRBV7-9 to TRBJ1-1; D unresolved. The CDR3 consists of 12 residues. Trimming left V 3 bases short and J 3 bases short, with 5 bases between. Per germline, CDR1 SEHNR and CDR2 FQNEAQ (reference sequence). CDR3 sequence reads: CASSFPYTEAFF. In nucleotides, the CDR3 is TGTGCCAGCAGCTTCCCTTACACTGAAGCTTTCTTT.

The V call is TRBV2, the J call TRBJ2-1; D is undetermined. CDR3 size: 12 residues. Looked up from germline, CDR1 is SNHLY and CDR2 is FYNNEI. V was trimmed by 8 bases and J by 12 bases, leaving 17 bases between them. DNA for the CDR3: TGTGCCAGCGTCGGCACCTCAATGCGGCAGTTCTTC. Protein: CASVGTSMRQFF.

The chain links TRBV7-9 to TRBJ2-1, with D maybe TRBD2 (6 bases). V lost 5 bases to trimming and J lost 0 bases, with 14 bases between them. Germline assignment: CDR1 SEHNR and CDR2 FQNEAQ (reference sequence). The CDR3 runs 16 residues. CDR3 DNA: TGTGCCAGCAGCCCTAAGAGGAGGGTCTCCTACAATGAGCAGTTCTTC. It codes for CASSPKRRVSYNEQFF.

The chain has TRBV5-1 and TRBJ1-3, with unresolved D. The V and J ends lost 2 bases and 0 bases respectively, with 15 bases between them. The CDR3 is 17 residues long. Germline V CDR1 and CDR2: SGHRS, YFSETQ. CDR3 amino acids: CASSLLSPTYSGNTIYF. In DNA, the CDR3 is TGCGCCAGCAGCTTACTCTCACCCACATACTCTGGAAACACCATATATTTT.

The chain couples TRBV29-1 to TRBJ2-7, with D possibly TRBD2 on 5 matching bases. The germline V and J ends were trimmed by 0 bases and 3 bases, with 9 bases remaining between them. CDR1 is SQVTM, CDR2 ANQGSEA, per germline. This CDR3 region has 13 residues. CDR3 nucleotides: TGCAGCGTTGAAGATCGAGGAGGCTACGAGCAGTACTTC. Its translation: CSVEDRGGYEQYF.

This chain links TRBV6-5 with TRBJ1-1; 8 nucleotides line up with TRBD1. V dropped 6 bases and J dropped 6; count of bases not matched to a gene: 6. This CDR3 comprises 13 residues. Germline lookup yields CDR1 MNHEY and CDR2 SVGAGI. The chain's CDR3 is CASRSQGAAEAFF. In DNA, the CDR3 is TGTGCCAGCAGGTCTCAGGGGGCGGCTGAAGCTTTCTTT.

The rearrangement joins TRBV6-1 to TRBJ1-1, with D possibly TRBD1 on 5 matching bases. The CDR3 totals 14 residues. Trimming cost V 3 bases and J 0 bases, with 8 bases left between them. The germline V gene encodes CDR1 MNHNS and CDR2 SASEGT. This CDR3 is CASSERQLNTEAFF. In DNA form, the CDR3 reads TGTGCCAGCAGTGAGAGACAGCTGAACACTGAAGCTTTCTTT.

The chain has TRBV19 and TRBJ2-5, with TRBD1 matching 8 bases. The V segment lost 9 bases and the J segment 2 bases; nucleotides outside the gene matches: 5. This CDR3 comprises 13 residues. The germline gives CDR1 LNHDA, CDR2 SQIVND (reference sequence). The CDR3 sequence is CASSDREQETQYF. The CDR3 nucleotides are TGTGCCAGCTCGGACAGGGAGCAAGAGACCCAGTACTTC.

The chain couples TRBV10-3 to TRBJ2-2, with 10 nucleotides matching TRBD1. Trimming took 2 bases from V and 6 from J; bases not matched to a gene: 6. The CDR3 spans 16 residues. Germline V gene lookup returns CDR1 ENHRY and CDR2 SYGVKD. CDR3 amino acids: CAISEPPGQGSGELFF. The CDR3 DNA follows: TGTGCCATCAGTGAGCCTCCGGGACAGGGGTCCGGGGAGCTGTTTTTT.

The chain combines TRBV9 with TRBJ1-6; D call uncertain. Germline values: CDR1 SGDLS, CDR2 YYNGEE. V lost 2 bases and J 7 bases, leaving 16 bases between the germline ends. CDR3 length: 16 amino acids. The CDR3 sequence is CASSVGASRLNSPLHF. Written as DNA, the CDR3 is TGTGCCAGCAGCGTGGGCGCGAGTCGGTTAAATTCACCCCTCCACTTT. Full variable domain (rest looked up from reference TRBV9 and TRBJ1-6): DSGVTQTPKHLITATGQRVTLRCSPRSGDLSVYWYQQSLDQGLQFLIQYYNGEERAKGNILERFSAQQFPDLHSELNLSSLELGDSALYFCASSVGASRLNSPLHFGNGTRLTVT.

V is TRBV9 and J is TRBJ1-4, with D possibly matching TRBD1 (6 bases). The CDR3 sequence is 16 residues long. Germline assignment: CDR1 SGDLS and CDR2 YYNGEE. Trimming pared 0 bases from V and 7 bases from J, leaving 16 bases between. The CDR3 DNA is TGTGCCAGCAGCGTAGACCTCGGGGGGCGCGGTGAAAAACTGTTTTTT. It specifies CASSVDLGGRGEKLFF. Drawing the rest from reference TRBV9 and TRBJ1-4, the complete variable domain is DSGVTQTPKHLITATGQRVTLRCSPRSGDLSVYWYQQSLDQGLQFLIQYYNGEERAKGNILERFSAQQFPDLHSELNLSSLELGDSALYFCASSVDLGGRGEKLFFGSGTQLSVL.

This clone was detected only once. The chain links TRBV9 to TRBJ2-5; 11 bases fit TRBD1. Germline CDR1 is SGDLS and CDR2 is YYNGEE. V was pared by 2 bases and J by 2 bases, with 5 bases of the junction left unmatched. The CDR3 has 16 residues. DNA of the CDR3: TGTGCCAGCAGCGTGGGGACAGGGGGGATTCAAGAGACCCAGTACTTC. Encoded protein: CASSVGTGGIQETQYF.

This clone was found once. V usage is TRBV7-8 and J usage is TRBJ2-2, with 10 bases identical to TRBD2. Germline CDR1 is SGHVS and CDR2 is FQNEAQ. The CDR3 consists of 15 residues. V gave up 1 base and J gave up 5 bases; unmatched junction bases: 1. The CDR3 region is CASSLGSGRTGELFF. DNA for the CDR3: TGTGCCAGCAGCTTAGGTAGCGGGAGGACCGGGGAGCTGTTTTTT.

The gene calls are TRBV6-5 and TRBJ2-1; D possibly corresponds to TRBD1 (6 bases). CDR3 length: 14 residues. The germline V gene has CDR1 MNHEY and CDR2 SVGAGI. Trimming left V 4 bases short and J 4 bases short, with 11 bases between. Written as DNA, the CDR3 is TGTGCCAGCAGTTCCCGGACAGTTTACAATGAGCAGTTCTTC. Its translation: CASSSRTVYNEQFF.

A word on this clone: Compared with germline, one end of the junction differs, possibly owing to a read error. The V call is TRBV2, the J call TRBJ2-5; 10 bases agree with TRBD1. This CDR3 contains 13 residues. The V gene's germline CDR1 is SNHLY and CDR2 FYNNEI. CDR3 DNA sequence: TGTGCCAGCAGTGAAGGGCCCGACAGGGGGCGGCACTTC. Its translation: CASSEGPDRGRHF.

The sample holds a few counts of this clone. The chain employs TRBV5-5 and TRBJ2-7; 9 bases are a match to TRBD1. This CDR3 comprises 15 residues. Germline CDR1 is SGHKS and CDR2 is YYEKEE (reference sequence). V dropped 2 bases and J dropped 3; count of bases not matched to a gene: 6. The CDR3 is CASSLKGTGYYEQYF. CDR3 in DNA: TGTGCCAGCAGCTTAAAAGGGACAGGGTACTACGAGCAGTACTTC.

The chain recombines TRBV6-5 with TRBJ2-3, with 9 bases matching TRBD1. Trimming took 6 bases from V and 3 from J; bases not matched to a gene: 7. Germline-derived CDR1 and CDR2 are MNHEY and SVGAGI. This CDR3 region has 15 residues. CDR3: CASRGPGTGTDTQYF. The CDR3 nucleotides are TGTGCCAGCAGGGGTCCCGGGACAGGGACAGATACGCAGTATTTT.

The chain couples TRBV6-6 to TRBJ2-4, with unresolved D. CDR1 and CDR2 from the germline V gene are MNHNY and SVGAGI (reference sequence). The V end lost 5 bases, the J end lost 2 bases, and 7 bases lay between the germline ends. This CDR3 region has 13 residues. The CDR3 region has the DNA TGTGCCAGCAGTGTGAGGACCAAAAACATTCAGTACTTC. It yields the protein CASSVRTKNIQYF.

CDR3: CAISEYGNTIYF. Here the CDR3 DNA reads TGTGCCATCAGTGAATATGGAAACACCATATATTTT. V and J are TRBV10-3 and TRBJ1-3; unclear D gene. Germline CDR1 reads ENHRY; CDR2 reads SYGVKD. Trimming took off 3 bases at V and 3 bases at J, with 3 bases between the two ends. The CDR3 has 12 amino acids.

The chain joins TRBV27 to TRBJ1-6; TRBD1 might be the D (6 bases). Germline CDR1 MNHEY, CDR2 SMNVEV (reference sequence). The V end lost 2 bases, the J end lost 10 bases, and 12 bases lay between the germline ends. The CDR3 consists of 14 residues. Here the CDR3 DNA reads TGTGCCAGCAGTTTAAGGGACAATAGGTCACCCCTCCACTTT. Translating gives CASSLRDNRSPLHF.

The chain uses TRBV4-1 and TRBJ1-5; 8 nucleotides agree with TRBD1. J was trimmed by 3 bases and V by 3 bases; bases with no gene match: 7. The germline V gene encodes CDR1 MGHRA and CDR2 YSYEKL. The CDR3 is 16 amino acids. CDR3 protein: CASSHGRQGINQPQHF. In DNA form, the CDR3 reads TGCGCCAGCAGCCATGGGAGACAGGGGATCAATCAGCCCCAGCATTTT.

The chain joins TRBV10-2 to TRBJ2-5; unclear D gene. V was pared by 0 bases and J by 0 bases, with 11 bases between. This CDR3 contains 16 residues. Per the germline V gene, CDR1 is WSHSY and CDR2 is SAAADI. The CDR3 region is CASSESVAPDQETQYF. DNA for the CDR3: TGCGCCAGCAGTGAGTCGGTAGCCCCAGACCAAGAGACCCAGTACTTC.

The V and J genes are TRBV6-4 and TRBJ1-2; 8 nucleotides match TRBD1. The germline gives CDR1 MRHNA, CDR2 SNTAGT. This CDR3 has 14 residues. The ends lost 1 base at V and 8 bases at J; junction bases unmatched: 6. CDR3 residues: CASSDFGQGRGYTF. CDR3 in DNA: TGTGCCAGCAGTGACTTTGGACAGGGCAGGGGCTACACCTTC.